Sequencing of this T cell receptor (beta chain) was carried out in a study of CD8 T cells in Susac syndrome. For the study at large: Among the sequenced Susac syndrome patients, roughly 6 had active disease while eight or nine were in remission. Susac syndrome patients were untreated, on corticosteroids with some adding intravenous immunoglobulin, or on intravenous immunoglobulin only.

A word on this clonotype: The antigen remains unidentified.

The CDR3 is 17 amino acids. V gave up 1 base and J gave up 4 bases; unmatched junction bases: 9. Germline-derived CDR1 and CDR2 are LNHNV and YYDKDF (reference sequence). Reverse transcription of roughly 0.5 to 1 ug RNA was carried out with random hexamers. TCRdb passed the immunoSEQ multiplex PCR reads through MiXCR, listing each CDR3 protein once. The sample has about 100,000 distinct CDR3 sequences; approximately 95% are singletons. General study points: In Susac syndrome, CD8+ expansion was highest in TEMRA and active disease.

Sample: CD8+ T cells from PBMCs. The chain is built from TRBV15 and TRBJ2-3, with TRBD1 identical over 9 bases. This receptor was identified in a human donor with Susac syndrome. This chain's CDR3 is CATSRAPGTGSADTQYF. The CDR3 DNA sequence: TGTGCCACCAGCAGAGCCCCCGGGACAGGGAGCGCAGATACGCAGTATTTT.